These 17 T cell receptor beta chains were all obtained from the same sample, sequenced in a study of T cells in Graves' hyperthyroidism and ophthalmopathy. The source material, RNA transcripts, was used to amplify TCR beta CDR3 regions. With the HTBI primer set, the TCR CDR3 went through a first round of RT-PCR. TCRdb used MiXCR to reprocess the multiplex PCR reads, holding one entry per CDR3 protein. The sample has approximately 600,000 distinct CDR3 sequences; more than 13% are singletons. Sequencing was carried out using blood. These receptors came from a woman aged 18-29 years with Graves' ophthalmopathy.

This clonotype was recorded many times. The chain recombines TRBV7-9 with TRBJ2-7; the D is unclear. Germline CDR1 and CDR2: SEHNR and FQNEAQ (reference sequence). This CDR3 is 12 amino acids long. Trimming shortened V by 4 bases and J by 7 bases, and 11 bases separated the two germline ends. The CDR3 reads CASSSPPGEQYF. In nucleotides, the CDR3 is TGTGCCAGCAGCTCCCCCCCCGGTGAGCAGTACTTC.

This clonotype was seen ten or more times. V and J are TRBV2 and TRBJ2-5; D possibly corresponds to TRBD2 (6 bases). The germline V gene has CDR1 SNHLY and CDR2 FYNNEI. Trimming removed 1 base at V and 5 bases at J, with 14 bases between. This CDR3 spans 15 amino acids. CDR3 DNA: TGTGCCAGCAGTGAAGGCGGGATGGGTTGGGAGACCCAGTACTTC. This codes for CASSEGGMGWETQYF.

This clonotype showed up just a few times. V gene TRBV4-1 combines with J gene TRBJ2-5, with TRBD1 identical over 10 bases. Germline V gene sequence: CDR1 MGHRA, CDR2 YSYEKL. CDR3 length: 14 amino acids. The V segment lost 2 bases and the J segment 4 bases; nucleotides outside the gene matches: 1. DNA for the CDR3: TGCGCCAGCAGCCAATGGACAGGGGGAGAGACCCAGTACTTC. Its protein product is CASSQWTGGETQYF.

The rearrangement links TRBV7-9 to TRBJ1-1; D possibly corresponds to TRBD1 (5 bases). The CDR3 sequence is 15 residues long. The germline V and J ends were trimmed by 9 bases and 0 bases, with 17 bases remaining between them. Germline CDR1 reads SEHNR; CDR2 reads FQNEAQ (reference sequence). CDR3 sequence: CASATDTTMNTEAFF. Written as DNA, the CDR3 is TGTGCCAGTGCGACAGACACCACCATGAACACTGAAGCTTTCTTT.

This clonotype has ten or more counts. The chain couples TRBV11-2 to TRBJ2-3; D unclear. Germline CDR1 and CDR2: SGHAT and FQNNGV. The CDR3 has 15 amino acids. Trimming took 5 bases from V and 0 from J, leaving 12 bases between them. Here the CDR3 reads CASSPHPQSTDTQYF. CDR3 nucleotides: TGTGCCAGCAGCCCCCACCCCCAAAGCACAGATACGCAGTATTTT.

V is TRBV4-1 and J is TRBJ1-1; 8 bases are a match to TRBD1. The CDR3 is 15 amino acids. J gave up 5 bases and V 1 base, and 6 bases lay outside the gene matches. The germline V gene encodes CDR1 MGHRA and CDR2 YSYEKL. CDR3: CASSQVDRGLTEAFF. The CDR3, as DNA: TGCGCCAGCAGCCAAGTCGACAGGGGATTGACTGAAGCTTTCTTT.

This clonotype has a count of ten or more. The J gene is TRBJ2-5, the V gene TRBV30; D perhaps matches TRBD2 (6 bases). Germline CDR1 is GTSNPN and CDR2 is SVGIG (reference sequence). V lost 5 bases and J lost 4, with 17 bases in between. The CDR3 has 14 amino acids. Here the CDR3 DNA reads TGTGCCTGGGACCCTAACGGGGGTGGAGAGACCCAGTACTTC. As protein: CAWDPNGGGETQYF.

This clonotype was seen a handful of times. This sequence joins TRBV19 and TRBJ2-2; tentative D call: TRBD2 (6 bases). This CDR3 region has 15 residues. From germline, CDR1 is LNHDA and CDR2 SQIVND (reference sequence). Between the trimmed V and J ends, which lost 3 bases and 5 bases, there was a span of 13 bases. CDR3 DNA: TGTGCCAGTAGTATTTGGGACTCTACTACCGGGGAGCTGTTTTTT. This codes for CASSIWDSTTGELFF.

V is TRBV5-8 and J is TRBJ1-3; TRBD1 agrees at 10 bases. CDR3 length: 16 residues. The ends lost 0 bases at V and 0 bases at J; junction bases unmatched: 0. In germline, CDR1 is SGHTS, CDR2 YDEGEE. CDR3 in DNA: TGTGCCAGCAGCTTGGGACAGGGGGCCTCTGGAAACACCATATATTTT. It specifies CASSLGQGASGNTIYF.

This clonotype was recorded many times. This sequence joins TRBV10-3 and TRBJ1-1; a weak D match, TRBD1 (5 bases). Germline V gene data show CDR1 as ENHRY and CDR2 as SYGVKD. Trimming took 4 bases from V and 3 from J, leaving 21 bases between them. This CDR3 is built from 17 residues. This CDR3 is CAISGASRGTVDTEAFF. As DNA, the CDR3 is TGTGCCATCAGTGGGGCCTCGCGGGGGACGGTGGACACTGAAGCTTTCTTT.

At least ten counts were recorded for this clonotype. This sequence joins TRBV28 and TRBJ2-3, with 10 positions matching TRBD2. In germline, CDR1 is MDHEN, CDR2 SYDVKM. The CDR3 has 15 amino acids. The V segment lost 5 bases and the J segment 3 bases; nucleotides outside the gene matches: 5. The CDR3 sequence is CASSGSGRGTDTQYF. CDR3 sequence (DNA): TGTGCCAGCAGTGGGAGCGGGAGGGGGACAGATACGCAGTATTTT.

Ten or more counts support this clonotype. Here the CDR3 reads CSAPGLGYEQYF. The CDR3 bases are TGCAGTGCTCCCGGGCTCGGCTACGAGCAGTACTTC. This rearrangement joins TRBV20-1 to TRBJ2-7; D not certain. The CDR3 loop spans 12 amino acids. Germline loops: CDR1 DFQATT, CDR2 SNEGSKA (reference sequence). Trimming left V 5 bases short and J 3 bases short, with 11 bases between.

Remarks on this clonotype: This sequence may be a read error, since a much larger clone differs from it by one base. The chain uses TRBV12-3 or TRBV12-4 and TRBJ1-2; D ambiguous. The CDR3 is made up of 12 amino acids. V was shortened by 6 bases and J by 8 bases, with 13 bases between the two germline ends. The CDR3 is CASRLKGGGYTF. The CDR3, as DNA: TGTGCCAGCAGATTAAAGGGTGGAGGCTACACCTTC.

This clonotype has a count of ten or more. This sequence joins TRBV28 and TRBJ2-3; 7 positions match TRBD1. V trimming: 6 bases; J trimming: 0 bases; junction bases outside the gene matches: 18. The CDR3 totals 19 residues. Germline-derived CDR1 and CDR2 are MDHEN and SYDVKM. The CDR3, as DNA: TGTGCCAGCAGCCGATCCGTCCTCTCCGGGACAGAAAGCACAGATACGCAGTATTTT. Translating gives CASSRSVLSGTESTDTQYF.

This clonotype appeared many times. The chain has TRBV11-2 and TRBJ1-1; no clear D gene. CDR3 length: 15 amino acids. V shed 3 bases and J shed 1 base, with 12 bases lying between them. The germline V gene has CDR1 SGHAT and CDR2 FQNNGV. CDR3 nucleotides: TGTGCCAGCAGCTTCTGGCGTTCAGGGAACACTGAAGCTTTCTTT. Translating gives CASSFWRSGNTEAFF.

This clonotype was observed a handful of times. The genes are TRBV19 and TRBJ2-3; 12 nucleotides agree with TRBD2. V gave up 3 bases and J gave up 1 base; unmatched junction bases: 5. The CDR3 contains 17 residues. CDR1 LNHDA and CDR2 SQIVND come from the germline V gene (reference sequence). As DNA, the CDR3 is TGTGCCAGTAGTATCGGTTCTAGCGGGAGGGGCACAGATACGCAGTATTTT. Protein: CASSIGSSGRGTDTQYF. Looking up the rest from reference TRBV19 and TRBJ2-3 gives the full variable domain: DGGITQSPKYLFRKEGQNVTLSCEQNLNHDAMYWYRQDPGQGLRLIYYSQIVNDFQKGDIAEGYSVSREKKESFPLTVTSAQKNPTAFYLCASSIGSSGRGTDTQYFGPGTRLTVL.

This clonotype was recorded at least ten times. The chain links TRBV30 to TRBJ1-1; unclear D gene. Germline loops: CDR1 GTSNPN, CDR2 SVGIG (reference sequence). V was clipped by 2 bases and J by 0 bases, with 7 bases between them. The CDR3 runs to 13 residues. CDR3 DNA sequence: TGTGCCTGGAGTATACAAGTGAACACTGAAGCTTTCTTT. Protein sequence: CAWSIQVNTEAFF.